These 16 T cell receptor beta chains share one sample of origin, sequenced in a study of blood T cell repertoires in COVID-19. Measured with immunoSEQ multiplex PCR; TCRdb has only the in-frame clones, and not every one. The sample gives 260,000 or so clones, approximately 81% of which show up once; around 2.5% is in the top ten. The sequenced sample consisted of PBMCs or T cells enriched from blood (not recorded which). The receptor set was obtained from a woman between 50 and 59 years old who had recovered from COVID-19.

The rearrangement uses TRBV4-1 and TRBJ1-4; D gene unclear. Trimming shortened V by 1 base and J by 6 bases, and 12 bases separated the two germline ends. The CDR3 consists of 15 residues. Per germline, CDR1 MGHRA and CDR2 YSYEKL. In nucleotides, the CDR3 is TGCGCCAGCAGCCAAGTCATTGGCGGGGATGAAAAACTGTTTTTT. Residues: CASSQVIGGDEKLFF.

The genes are TRBV30 and TRBJ1-5, with a tentative D call TRBD1 (6 bases). Per germline, CDR1 GTSNPN and CDR2 SVGIG (reference sequence). With 2 bases removed from V and 5 bases from J, the gap between germline ends came to 10 bases. The CDR3 runs to 13 residues. DNA for the CDR3: TGTGCCTGGAGTATACAGGGAGATCAGCCCCAGCATTTT. Residues: CAWSIQGDQPQHF.

The chain has TRBV28 and TRBJ1-1, with TRBD1 matching over 9 bases. Germline CDR1 reads MDHEN; CDR2 reads SYDVKM. CDR3 size: 14 residues. Trimming took 6 bases from V and 4 from J; bases not matched to a gene: 6. CDR3 region: CASRTGGVSTEAFF. The CDR3 DNA is TGTGCCAGCAGAACAGGGGGCGTTTCCACTGAAGCTTTCTTT. The complete variable domain, with remaining parts taken from reference TRBV28 and TRBJ1-1, reads DVKVTQSSRYLVKRTGEKVFLECVQDMDHENMFWYRQDPGLGLRLIYFSYDVKMKEKGDIPEGYSVSREKKERFSLILESASTNQTSMYLCASRTGGVSTEAFFGQGTRLTVV.

The chain combines TRBV7-9 with TRBJ1-3; 7 bases match TRBD1. Trimming at V came to 4 bases and at J to 8 bases, leaving 20 bases not matched to a gene. This CDR3 has 18 amino acids. Germline V gene lookup returns CDR1 SEHNR and CDR2 FQNEAQ (reference sequence). CDR3 loop: CASSSKGAQRVVTDTIYF. DNA for the CDR3: TGTGCCAGCAGCTCAAAGGGGGCGCAAAGGGTGGTAACCGACACCATATATTTT.

This chain uses TRBV30 with TRBJ1-2; 7 bases agree with TRBD1. V was clipped by 4 bases and J by 2 bases; unmatched bases: 4. The V gene's germline CDR1 is GTSNPN and CDR2 SVGIG (reference sequence). The CDR3 length is 13 residues. In DNA form, the CDR3 reads TGTGCCTGGACCGGGACAGAAAACTATGGCTACACCTTC. Translating it yields CAWTGTENYGYTF.

The chain employs TRBV24-1 and TRBJ1-1; D not certain. CDR3 length equals 16 residues. Germline-derived CDR1 and CDR2 are KGHDR and SFDVKD. Trimming pared 0 bases from V and 2 bases from J, leaving 12 bases between. CDR3 coding DNA: TGTGCCACCAGTGATTTGCAGCGGCAGGCCAACACTGAAGCTTTCTTT. Its translation is CATSDLQRQANTEAFF.

This sequence joins TRBV28 and TRBJ1-2, with 7 bases lining up with TRBD1. Germline CDR1 and CDR2: MDHEN and SYDVKM. The CDR3 consists of 14 residues. V was clipped by 6 bases and J by 4 bases; unmatched bases: 8. This CDR3 reads CASSRTGAPYGYTF. In DNA form, the CDR3 reads TGTGCCAGCAGCCGTACAGGGGCCCCCTATGGCTACACCTTC.

The chain combines TRBV28 with TRBJ2-7, with 7 bases matching TRBD1. This CDR3 spans 13 amino acids. From germline, CDR1 is MDHEN and CDR2 SYDVKM. With V trimmed by 8 bases and J by 2 bases, 6 bases remained unmatched. For the CDR3, the DNA is TGTGCCAGCGCTGACAGGGTTCCCTACGAGCAGTACTTC. The encoded protein is CASADRVPYEQYF.

The CDR3 loop is CASSQHKGDQPQHF. In DNA, the CDR3 is TGCGCCAGCAGCCAACATAAGGGGGATCAGCCCCAGCATTTT. The J gene is TRBJ1-5, the V gene TRBV4-3, with D possibly TRBD1 on 6 matching bases. The CDR3 length is 14 residues. Per germline, CDR1 LGHNA and CDR2 YSLEER. V was shortened by 2 bases and J by 5 bases, with 10 bases between the two germline ends.

This chain connects TRBV4-2 to TRBJ2-7, with 9 bases that match TRBD2. CDR1 LGHNA and CDR2 YNFKEQ come from the germline V gene. The CDR3 is 19 amino acids. The ends lost 4 bases at V and 3 bases at J; junction bases unmatched: 19. CDR3 protein: CASSRRAGTSLEPHYEQYF. The CDR3 DNA reads as TGTGCCAGCAGCCGAAGGGCTGGGACTAGCCTCGAACCGCACTACGAGCAGTACTTC.

The CDR3 loop is CASSQATSTDTQYF. CDR3 in DNA: TGTGCCAGCAGCCAAGCCACTAGCACAGATACGCAGTATTTT. J is TRBJ2-3 and V is TRBV5-5; D is ambiguous. Looked up from germline, CDR1 is SGHKS and CDR2 is YYEKEE (reference sequence). This CDR3 region has 14 residues. V was shortened by 4 bases and J by 0 bases, with 9 bases between the two germline ends.

This chain uses TRBV5-1 with TRBJ2-2; 8 bases align to TRBD2. The germline CDR1 and CDR2 sequences are SGHRS and YFSETQ. The CDR3 has 15 residues. Trimming at V came to 7 bases and at J to 1 base, leaving 6 bases not matched to a gene. The CDR3 DNA follows: TGCGCCAGCTGGGCAGCGGGGGTGAACACCGGGGAGCTGTTTTTT. Translation: CASWAAGVNTGELFF.

This clone was seen repeatedly, ten times or more. The CDR3 DNA sequence: TGTGCCAGCAGTCACGGGGGGGCCCGGAATGAGCAGTTCTTC. Amino acids: CASSHGGARNEQFF. The chain has TRBV28 and TRBJ2-1, with 8 bases fitting TRBD2. Per the germline V gene, CDR1 is MDHEN and CDR2 is SYDVKM. CDR3 length: 14 amino acids. Germline trimming cut 5 bases from V and 7 bases from J; bases unmatched to any gene: 7.

The chain uses TRBV11-2 and TRBJ2-7; 7 nucleotides agree with TRBD1. The CDR3 runs 13 residues. The trim removed 5 bases at V and 2 bases at J, leaving 3 bases unmatched. The germline V gene has CDR1 SGHAT and CDR2 FQNNGV. CDR3 in amino acids: CASSVGQPYEQYF. CDR3 DNA sequence: TGTGCCAGCAGCGTGGGACAGCCCTACGAGCAGTACTTC.

The rearrangement uses TRBV12-5 and TRBJ1-3, with D hard to call. The CDR3 spans 11 residues. V lost 6 bases and J lost 4, with 4 bases in between. Germline values: CDR1 LGHNT, CDR2 FRNRAP. The CDR3: CASGQGNTIYF. The CDR3 DNA follows: TGTGCTAGTGGCCAGGGAAACACCATATATTTT.

This chain uses TRBV19 with TRBJ2-4, with a tentative D call TRBD1 (5 bases). CDR1 is LNHDA, CDR2 SQIVND, per germline (reference sequence). Deletions cut 0 bases from V and 9 bases from J, with 15 bases between. The CDR3 has 15 residues. Here the CDR3 reads CASSIDQAVGVIQYF. The CDR3 coding sequence is TGTGCCAGTAGTATAGATCAGGCGGTAGGGGTCATTCAGTACTTC. The full variable domain, in which reference TRBV19 and TRBJ2-4 provide the parts outside the CDR3, is DGGITQSPKYLFRKEGQNVTLSCEQNLNHDAMYWYRQDPGQGLRLIYYSQIVNDFQKGDIAEGYSVSREKKESFPLTVTSAQKNPTAFYLCASSIDQAVGVIQYFGAGTRLSVL.